The clone carrying this T cell receptor (beta chain) occurred a few times. Its antigen is undetermined. This sample is part of a study of T cells after yellow fever vaccination. Study in general: Preparation of fractions with low cell numbers was performed using SMART-Seq v4 Ultra Low Input.

The CDR3 is 14 amino acids. The V end lost 8 bases, the J end lost 4 bases, and 15 bases lay between the germline ends. The germline CDR1 and CDR2 sequences are LNHDA and SQIVND (reference sequence). 5'RACE template switching added a universal primer site and UMIs to TCR cDNA. TCRdb used MiXCR to reprocess the 5' RACE reads, holding one entry per CDR3 protein. The profile shows hundreds of thousands of distinct CDR3 sequences, 21% of them singletons. Study results and limitations: Clones from primary vaccination mostly reappeared after the booster (approximately 95% CD4, roughly 87% CD8). Although most clonotypes did not, a small share appeared in both CD4 and CD8 compartments.

The chain combines TRBV19 with TRBJ2-1; maybe TRBD2 (6 bases). This receptor was identified in a man between 18 and 35 years old who received the YFV17D yellow fever vaccine. Sequenced material: PBMCs, taken approximately 20 days after the first yellow fever vaccination. The CDR3 sequence is CASERGREYNEQFF. The CDR3 bases are TGTGCCAGTGAACGCGGACGGGAGTACAATGAGCAGTTCTTC.